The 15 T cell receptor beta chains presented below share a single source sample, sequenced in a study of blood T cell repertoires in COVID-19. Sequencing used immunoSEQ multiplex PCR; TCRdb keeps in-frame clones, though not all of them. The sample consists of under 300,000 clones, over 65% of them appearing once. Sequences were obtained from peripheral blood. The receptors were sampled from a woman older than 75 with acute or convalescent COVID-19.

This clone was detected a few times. This chain's CDR3 is CASSQRGGFTDTQYF. The CDR3, as DNA: TGTGCCAGCAGCCAGCGAGGAGGATTCACAGATACGCAGTATTTT. The V gene is TRBV3-1 (or the pseudogene TRBV3-2), the J gene TRBJ2-3, with a possible D match to TRBD2 (5 bases). With 3 bases removed from V and 2 bases from J, the gap between germline ends came to 12 bases. This CDR3 is 15 amino acids long. CDR1 LGHDT and CDR2 YNNKEL come from the germline V gene (reference sequence).

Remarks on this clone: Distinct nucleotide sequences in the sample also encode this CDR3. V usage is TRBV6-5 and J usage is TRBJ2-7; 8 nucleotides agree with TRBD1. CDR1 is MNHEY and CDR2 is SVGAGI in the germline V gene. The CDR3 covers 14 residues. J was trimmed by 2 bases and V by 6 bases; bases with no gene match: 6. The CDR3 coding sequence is TGTGCCAGCAGCCGGACAGGGAGGACCTACGAGCAGTACTTC. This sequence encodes CASSRTGRTYEQYF.

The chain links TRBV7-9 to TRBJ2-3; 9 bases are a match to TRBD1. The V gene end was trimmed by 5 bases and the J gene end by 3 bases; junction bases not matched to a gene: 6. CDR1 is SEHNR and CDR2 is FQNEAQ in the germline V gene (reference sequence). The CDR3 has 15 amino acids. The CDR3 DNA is TGTGCCAGCAGCATTTCCGGGACAGGGACAGATACGCAGTATTTT. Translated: CASSISGTGTDTQYF.

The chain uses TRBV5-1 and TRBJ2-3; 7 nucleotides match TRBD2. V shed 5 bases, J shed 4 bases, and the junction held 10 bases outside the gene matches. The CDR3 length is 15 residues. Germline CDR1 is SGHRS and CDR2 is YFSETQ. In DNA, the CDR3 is TGCGCCAGCAGTGACAGCGGGAAGGTCTCAGATACGCAGTATTTT. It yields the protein CASSDSGKVSDTQYF.

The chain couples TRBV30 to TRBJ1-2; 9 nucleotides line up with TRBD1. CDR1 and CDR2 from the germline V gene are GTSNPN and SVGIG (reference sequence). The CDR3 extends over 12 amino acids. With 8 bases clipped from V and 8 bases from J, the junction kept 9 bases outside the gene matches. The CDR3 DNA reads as TGTGCCGGGAAGGGACAGGGCGGGGGCTACACCTTC. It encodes CAGKGQGGGYTF.

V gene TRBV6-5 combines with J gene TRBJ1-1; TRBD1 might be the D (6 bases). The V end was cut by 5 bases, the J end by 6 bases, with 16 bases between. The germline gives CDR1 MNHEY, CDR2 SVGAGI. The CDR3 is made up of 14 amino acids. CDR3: CASSKQGGRPEAFF. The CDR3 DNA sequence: TGTGCCAGCAGTAAACAGGGCGGACGTCCTGAAGCTTTCTTT.

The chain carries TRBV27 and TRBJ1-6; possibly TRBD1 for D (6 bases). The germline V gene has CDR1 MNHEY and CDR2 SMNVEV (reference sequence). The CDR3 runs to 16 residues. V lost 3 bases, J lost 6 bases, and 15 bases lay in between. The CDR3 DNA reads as TGTGCCAGCAGTTTCAGGGGCGAGTCCCTTAATTCACCCCTCCACTTT. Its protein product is CASSFRGESLNSPLHF.

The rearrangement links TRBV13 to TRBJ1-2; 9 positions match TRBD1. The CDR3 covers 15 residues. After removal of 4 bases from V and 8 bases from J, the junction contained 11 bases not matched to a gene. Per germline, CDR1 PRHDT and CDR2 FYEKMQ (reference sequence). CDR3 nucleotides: TGTGCCAGCAGCTCCGGGGGCAGGACAGGGGTCGGCTACACCTTC. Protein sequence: CASSSGGRTGVGYTF.

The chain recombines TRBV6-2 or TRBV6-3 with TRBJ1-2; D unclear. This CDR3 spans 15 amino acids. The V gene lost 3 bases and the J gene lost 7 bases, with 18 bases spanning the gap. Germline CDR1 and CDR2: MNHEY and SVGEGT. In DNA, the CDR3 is TGTGCCAGCAGTTATATGTCTGCGGGGAAAGTTGGCTACACCTTC. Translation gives CASSYMSAGKVGYTF.

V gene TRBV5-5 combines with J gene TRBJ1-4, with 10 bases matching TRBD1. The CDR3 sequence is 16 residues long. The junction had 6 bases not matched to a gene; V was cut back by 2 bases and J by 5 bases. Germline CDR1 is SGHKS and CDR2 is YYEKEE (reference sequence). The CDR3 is CASSLPTGGANEKLFF. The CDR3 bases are TGTGCCAGCAGCTTACCGACAGGGGGCGCGAATGAAAAACTGTTTTTT.

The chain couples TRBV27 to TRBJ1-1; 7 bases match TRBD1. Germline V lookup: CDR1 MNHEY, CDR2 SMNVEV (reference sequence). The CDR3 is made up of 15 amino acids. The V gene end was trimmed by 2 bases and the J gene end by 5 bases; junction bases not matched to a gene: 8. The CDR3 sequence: CASSLGRDSVTEAFF. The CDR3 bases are TGTGCCAGCAGTTTAGGGCGGGACAGTGTGACTGAAGCTTTCTTT.

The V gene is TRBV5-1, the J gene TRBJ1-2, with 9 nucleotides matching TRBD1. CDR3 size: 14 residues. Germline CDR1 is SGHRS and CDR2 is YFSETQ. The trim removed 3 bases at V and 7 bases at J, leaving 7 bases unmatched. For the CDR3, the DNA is TGCGCCAGCAGCTCTGACAGGGGGGATGGTGGCTACACCTTC. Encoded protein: CASSSDRGDGGYTF.

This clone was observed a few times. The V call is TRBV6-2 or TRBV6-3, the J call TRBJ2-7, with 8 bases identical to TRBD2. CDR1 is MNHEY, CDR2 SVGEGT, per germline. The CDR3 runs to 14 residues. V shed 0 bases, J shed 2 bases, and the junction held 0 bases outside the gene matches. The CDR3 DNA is TGTGCCAGCAGTTACTCGGGACTAGCCTACGAGCAGTACTTC. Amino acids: CASSYSGLAYEQYF.

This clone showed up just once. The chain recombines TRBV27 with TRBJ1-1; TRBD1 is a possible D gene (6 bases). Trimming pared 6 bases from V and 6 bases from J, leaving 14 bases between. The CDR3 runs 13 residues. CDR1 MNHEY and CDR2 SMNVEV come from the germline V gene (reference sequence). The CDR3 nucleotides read TGTGCCAGCAGGAACAGGGCCCCTTCTGAAGCTTTCTTT. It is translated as CASRNRAPSEAFF.

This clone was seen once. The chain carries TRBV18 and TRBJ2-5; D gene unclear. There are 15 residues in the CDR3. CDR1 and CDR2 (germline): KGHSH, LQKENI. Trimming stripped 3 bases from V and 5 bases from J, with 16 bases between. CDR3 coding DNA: TGTGCCAGCTCACCTGGTCAGGTGATTACGGAGACCCAGTACTTC. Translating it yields CASSPGQVITETQYF.